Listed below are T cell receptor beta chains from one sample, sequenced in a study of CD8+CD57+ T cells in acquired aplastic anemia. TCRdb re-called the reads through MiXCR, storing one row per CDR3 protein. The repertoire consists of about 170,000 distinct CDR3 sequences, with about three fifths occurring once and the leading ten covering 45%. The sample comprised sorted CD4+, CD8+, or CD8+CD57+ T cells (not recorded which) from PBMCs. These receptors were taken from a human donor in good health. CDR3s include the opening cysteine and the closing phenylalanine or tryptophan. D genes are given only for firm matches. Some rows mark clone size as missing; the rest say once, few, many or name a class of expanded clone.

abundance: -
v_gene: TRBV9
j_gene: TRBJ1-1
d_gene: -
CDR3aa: CASRGDNTEAFF
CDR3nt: TGTGCCAGCAGAGGGGATAACACTGAAGCTTTCTTT

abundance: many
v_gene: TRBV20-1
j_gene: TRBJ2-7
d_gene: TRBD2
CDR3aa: CSASVGLAGVSGQEQYF
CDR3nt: TGCAGTGCTAGTGTGGGACTAGCGGGAGTAAGCGGTCAGGAGCAGTACTTC

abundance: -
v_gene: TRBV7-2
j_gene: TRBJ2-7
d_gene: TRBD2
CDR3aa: CASSPGRGGRRFSYEQYF
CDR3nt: TGTGCCAGCAGCCCCGGTAGGGGCGGGAGACGATTCTCCTACGAGCAGTACTTC

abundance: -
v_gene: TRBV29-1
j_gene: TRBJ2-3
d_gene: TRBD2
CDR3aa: CSVAGGADTQYF
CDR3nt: TGCAGCGTTGCGGGGGGGGCAGATACGCAGTATTTT

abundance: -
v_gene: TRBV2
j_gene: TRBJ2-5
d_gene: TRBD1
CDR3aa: CASSLATGGPAGTQYF
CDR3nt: TGTGCCAGCAGCTTAGCCACAGGGGGCCCCGCGGGGACCCAGTACTTC

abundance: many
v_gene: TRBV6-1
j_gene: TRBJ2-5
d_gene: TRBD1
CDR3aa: CASPGDRGFQETQYF
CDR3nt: TGTGCCAGCCCTGGGGACAGGGGGTTCCAAGAGACCCAGTACTTC

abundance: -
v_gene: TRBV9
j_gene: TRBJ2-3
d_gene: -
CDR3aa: CASSVIGDTQYF
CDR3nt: TGTGCCAGCAGCGTTATAGGAGATACGCAGTATTTT

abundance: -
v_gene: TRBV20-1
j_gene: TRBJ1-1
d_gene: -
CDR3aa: CSAGGGNTEAFF
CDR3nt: TGCAGTGCTGGAGGGGGGAACACTGAAGCTTTCTTT

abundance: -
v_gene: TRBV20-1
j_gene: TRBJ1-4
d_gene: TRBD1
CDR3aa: CSARDRTGAGEKLFF
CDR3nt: TGCAGTGCTAGAGATCGTACAGGGGCGGGGGAAAAACTGTTTTTT

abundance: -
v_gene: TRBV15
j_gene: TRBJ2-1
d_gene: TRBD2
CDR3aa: CASSQLAGEDNEQFF
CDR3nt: TGTGCCAGCAGCCAACTAGCGGGAGAAGACAATGAGCAGTTCTTC

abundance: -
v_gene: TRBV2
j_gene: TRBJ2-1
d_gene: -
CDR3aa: CASSQEFGRADEQFF
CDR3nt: TGTGCCAGCAGCCAAGAATTCGGCAGGGCGGATGAGCAGTTCTTC

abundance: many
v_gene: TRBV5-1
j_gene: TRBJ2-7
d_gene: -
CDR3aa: CASSQGGSYEQYF
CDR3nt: TGCGCCAGCAGCCAAGGGGGTTCCTACGAGCAGTACTTC

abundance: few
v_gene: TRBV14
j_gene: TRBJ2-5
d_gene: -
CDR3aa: CASSQNTRETQYF
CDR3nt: TGTGCCAGCAGCCAAAACACAAGAGAGACCCAGTACTTC

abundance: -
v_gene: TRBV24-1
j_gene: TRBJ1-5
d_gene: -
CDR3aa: CATSEAGINQPQHF
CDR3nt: TGTGCCACCAGTGAAGCCGGGATCAATCAGCCCCAGCATTTT

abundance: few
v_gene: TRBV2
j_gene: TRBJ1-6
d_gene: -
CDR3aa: CASSAELNNSPLHF
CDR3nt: TGTGCCAGCAGTGCTGAACTTAACAATTCACCCCTCCACTTT

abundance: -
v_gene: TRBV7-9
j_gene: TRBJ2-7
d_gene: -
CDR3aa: CASTYYGGSSYEQYF
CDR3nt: TGTGCCAGCACCTACTATGGCGGGTCCTCCTACGAGCAGTACTTC

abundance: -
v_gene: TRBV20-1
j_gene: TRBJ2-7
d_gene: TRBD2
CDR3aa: CSADLAGGPLDEQYF
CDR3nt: TGCAGTGCCGACCTAGCGGGAGGGCCGTTGGACGAGCAGTACTTC

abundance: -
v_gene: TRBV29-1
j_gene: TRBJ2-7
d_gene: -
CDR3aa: CAWGGQNYEQYF
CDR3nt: TGTGCCTGGGGGGGACAGAACTACGAGCAGTACTTC

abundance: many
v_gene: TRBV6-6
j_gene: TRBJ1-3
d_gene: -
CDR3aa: CASSPPGTIYF
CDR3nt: TGTGCCAGCAGTCCCCCGGGTACCATATATTTT

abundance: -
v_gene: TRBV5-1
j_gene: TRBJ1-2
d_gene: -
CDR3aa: CASSSTMIAHPSAIYGYTF
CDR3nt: TGCGCCAGCAGCTCAACCATGATCGCGCACCCGTCCGCGATATATGGCTACACCTTC

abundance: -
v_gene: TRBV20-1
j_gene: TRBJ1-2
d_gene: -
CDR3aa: CSARPFEGRYTF
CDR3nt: TGCAGTGCTAGGCCCTTCGAGGGAAGGTACACCTTC

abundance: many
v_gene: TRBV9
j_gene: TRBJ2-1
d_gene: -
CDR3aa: CASSVYTSSAYNEQFF
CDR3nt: TGTGCCAGCAGCGTATACACTAGCTCGGCCTACAATGAGCAGTTCTTC

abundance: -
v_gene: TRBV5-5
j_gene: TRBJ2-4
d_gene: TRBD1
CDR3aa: CASSLLSGTGAKNIQYF
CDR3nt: TGTGCCAGCAGCTTGTTATCCGGGACAGGGGCCAAAAACATTCAGTACTTC

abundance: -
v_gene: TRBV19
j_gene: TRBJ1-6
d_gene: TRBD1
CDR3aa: CASTTTGDSPLHF
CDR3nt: TGTGCCAGTACCACTACAGGGGACTCACCCCTCCACTTT

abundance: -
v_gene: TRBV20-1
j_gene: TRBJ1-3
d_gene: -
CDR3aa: CSAGTQSGNTIYF
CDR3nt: TGCAGTGCTGGGACACAGTCTGGAAACACCATATATTTT

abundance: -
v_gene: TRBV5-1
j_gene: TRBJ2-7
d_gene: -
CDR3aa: CASSPIAGTSKEEQYF
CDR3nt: TGCGCCAGCAGCCCTATCGCCGGGACATCAAAAGAGGAGCAGTACTTC

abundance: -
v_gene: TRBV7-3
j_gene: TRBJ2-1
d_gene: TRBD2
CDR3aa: CASSLALLAGGNEQFF
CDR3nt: TGCGCCAGCAGCTTGGCCCTACTAGCGGGGGGCAATGAGCAGTTCTTC

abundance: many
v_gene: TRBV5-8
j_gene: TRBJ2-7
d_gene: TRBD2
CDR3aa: CASSLRGAYEQYF
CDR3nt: TGTGCCAGCAGCTTGCGGGGGGCCTACGAGCAGTACTTC

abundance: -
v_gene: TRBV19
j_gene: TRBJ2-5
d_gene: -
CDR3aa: CASLDYPQETQYF
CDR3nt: TGTGCCAGCCTGGACTACCCCCAAGAGACCCAGTACTTC

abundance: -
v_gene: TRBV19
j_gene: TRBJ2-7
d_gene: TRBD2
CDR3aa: CASTYKAGGTKDEQYF
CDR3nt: TGTGCCAGTACTTATAAAGCGGGAGGTACGAAGGACGAGCAGTACTTC

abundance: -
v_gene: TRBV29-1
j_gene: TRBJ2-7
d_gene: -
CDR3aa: CSVESNYEQYF
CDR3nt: TGCAGCGTTGAGTCCAACTACGAGCAGTACTTC

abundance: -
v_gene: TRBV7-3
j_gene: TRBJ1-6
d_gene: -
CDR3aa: CASSLTGGVLARSPLHF
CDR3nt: TGTGCCAGCAGCTTAACTGGCGGGGTCCTCGCGAGGTCACCCCTCCACTTT

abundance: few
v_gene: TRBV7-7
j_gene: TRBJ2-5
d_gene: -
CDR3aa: CASSHNDGTQYF
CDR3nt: TGTGCCAGCAGCCATAACGACGGGACCCAGTACTTC

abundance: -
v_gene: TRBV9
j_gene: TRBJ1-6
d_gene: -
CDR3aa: CASSVGQASNSPLHF
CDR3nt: TGTGCCAGCAGCGTAGGACAGGCCAGTAATTCACCCCTCCACTTT

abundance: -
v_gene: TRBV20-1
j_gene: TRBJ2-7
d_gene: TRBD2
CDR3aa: CSARDQTSGSMTSEQYF
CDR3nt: TGCAGTGCTAGAGATCAGACTAGCGGGAGTATGACGTCCGAGCAGTACTTC

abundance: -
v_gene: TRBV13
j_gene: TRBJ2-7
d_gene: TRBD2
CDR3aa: CASRLAGGLNEQYF
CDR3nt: TGTGCCAGCAGGTTGGCGGGGGGCCTTAACGAGCAGTACTTC

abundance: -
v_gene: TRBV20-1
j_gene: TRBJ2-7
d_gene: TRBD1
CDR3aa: CSAVNRDRLTDQYF
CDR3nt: TGCAGTGCAGTTAACCGGGACAGACTAACGGACCAGTACTTC

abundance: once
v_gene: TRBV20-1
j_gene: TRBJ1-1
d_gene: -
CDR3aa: CSAETSIEAFF
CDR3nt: TGCAGTGCTGAGACAAGTATTGAAGCTTTCTTT

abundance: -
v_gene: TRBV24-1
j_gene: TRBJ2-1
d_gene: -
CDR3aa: CATSVTGTGEQFF
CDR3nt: TGTGCCACCAGTGTGACCGGAACCGGTGAGCAGTTCTTC

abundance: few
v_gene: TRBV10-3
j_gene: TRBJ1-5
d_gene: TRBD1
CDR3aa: CAISESGIGGGQPQHF
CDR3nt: TGTGCCATCAGTGAGTCTGGGATAGGGGGCGGTCAGCCCCAGCATTTT

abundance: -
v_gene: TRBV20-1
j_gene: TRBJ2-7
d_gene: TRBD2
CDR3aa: CSARGGAYEQYF
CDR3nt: TGCAGTGCCCGGGGAGGGGCCTACGAGCAGTACTTC

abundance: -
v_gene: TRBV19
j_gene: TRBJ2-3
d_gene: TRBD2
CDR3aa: CASSLGLADTQYF
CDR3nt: TGTGCCAGTAGTCTGGGACTAGCGGATACGCAGTATTTT

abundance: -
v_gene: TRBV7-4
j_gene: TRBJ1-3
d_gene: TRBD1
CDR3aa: CASSQDRAFTIYF
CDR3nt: TGTGCCAGCAGCCAGGACAGGGCATTCACCATATATTTT

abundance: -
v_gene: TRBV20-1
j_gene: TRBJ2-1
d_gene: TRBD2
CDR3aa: CSARTSGRSSYNEQSF
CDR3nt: TGCAGTGCTAGGACTAGCGGGAGGTCCTCCTACAATGAGCAGTCCTTC

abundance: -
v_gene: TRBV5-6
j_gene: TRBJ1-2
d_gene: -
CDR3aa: CASSLADAAGDYGYTF
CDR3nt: TGTGCCAGCAGCTTAGCGGACGCAGCAGGCGACTATGGCTACACCTTC

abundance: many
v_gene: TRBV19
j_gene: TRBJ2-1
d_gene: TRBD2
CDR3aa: CASSPRYRSGTRSSYNEQFF
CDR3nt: TGTGCCAGTAGCCCGAGATATAGAAGCGGGACTCGAAGCTCCTACAATGAGCAGTTCTTC

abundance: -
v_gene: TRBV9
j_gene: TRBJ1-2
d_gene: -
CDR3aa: CASSGDKIYGYTF
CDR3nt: TGTGCCAGCAGCGGAGATAAGATCTATGGCTACACCTTC

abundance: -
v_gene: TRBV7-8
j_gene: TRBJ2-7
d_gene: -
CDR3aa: CASSDITPDALLNYERYF
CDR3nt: TGTGCCAGCAGCGATATTACCCCCGACGCCCTCCTTAACTACGAGCGGTACTTC

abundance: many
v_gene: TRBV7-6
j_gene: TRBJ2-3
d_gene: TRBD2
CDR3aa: CASSLASPSGSTDTQYF
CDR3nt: TGTGCCAGCAGCTTAGCGAGCCCTAGCGGAAGCACAGATACGCAGTATTTT

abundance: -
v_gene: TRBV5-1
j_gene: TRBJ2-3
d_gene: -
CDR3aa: CASSEDGTQYF
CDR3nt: TGCGCCAGCAGCGAGGACGGTACGCAGTATTTT

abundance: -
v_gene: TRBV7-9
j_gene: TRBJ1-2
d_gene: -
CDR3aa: CASSLEGRRGYTF
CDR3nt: TGTGCCAGCAGCTTAGAAGGGCGTCGGGGCTACACCTTC

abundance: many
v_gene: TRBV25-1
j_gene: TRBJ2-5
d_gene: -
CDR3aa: CASSEPGLQETQYF
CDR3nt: TGTGCCAGCAGTGAGCCGGGACTTCAAGAGACCCAGTACTTC

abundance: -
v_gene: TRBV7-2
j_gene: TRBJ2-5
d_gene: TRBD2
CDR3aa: CASSMTSGGLPAETQYF
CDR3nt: TGTGCCAGCAGTATGACCAGCGGGGGTCTCCCCGCGGAGACCCAGTACTTC

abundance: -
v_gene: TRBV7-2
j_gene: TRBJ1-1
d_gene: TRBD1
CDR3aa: CASSSDRARAFF
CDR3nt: TGTGCCAGCAGCTCGGACAGGGCGAGGGCTTTCTTT

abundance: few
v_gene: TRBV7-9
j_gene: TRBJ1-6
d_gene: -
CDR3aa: CATSSRGGDNSPLHF
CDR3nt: TGTGCCACCAGCAGCAGAGGGGGGGATAATTCACCCCTCCACTTT

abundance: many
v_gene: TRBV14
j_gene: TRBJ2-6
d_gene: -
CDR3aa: CASSQEPLGVQSSGANVLTF
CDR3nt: TGTGCCAGCAGCCAAGAACCTTTGGGCGTACAGAGCTCTGGGGCCAACGTCCTGACTTTC

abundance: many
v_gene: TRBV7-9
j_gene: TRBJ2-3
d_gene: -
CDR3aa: CASSFAGETDTQYF
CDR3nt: TGTGCCAGCAGCTTCGCAGGGGAGACAGATACGCAGTATTTT